The entry that follows covers one T cell receptor (beta chain) sequence. These data belong to a study of blood T cell repertoires in COVID-19. Authors' processing steps: Reference gene primer amplification gave estimated nucleated cell counts. Sequenced by immunoSEQ multiplex PCR; TCRdb stores in-frame clones only, minus some. The DNA was the basis for D and trimming; V, J and clone size are from that table. This sample has about 180,000 clones, with roughly 81% found just once. The CDR3 runs to 13 residues. Trimming took 0 bases from V and 7 from J, leaving 7 bases between them. Germline CDR1 SGHRS, CDR2 YFSETQ.

The sequenced sample was peripheral blood. The chain is built from TRBV5-1 and TRBJ1-4; D gene ambiguous. This TCR was sampled from a woman older than 75 with COVID-19, enrolled during active disease. In DNA, the CDR3 is TGCGCCAGCAGCTTGGCCATCGGTGAAAAACTGTTTTTT. It codes for CASSLAIGEKLFF.